Described below is a single T cell receptor (beta chain) sequence and its context. Its antigen is still unknown. These data originate in a study of OX40 agonist ivuxolimab in advanced cancers. The wider study: A mean age of roughly 62 years, range about 23 to 90, was recorded, and roughly 80% were male. Findings and limits, study-wide: Antigens targeted by the expanded peripheral T cells were not determined.

Data came from immunoSEQ multiplex PCR; TCRdb stores just in-frame clones and leaves some out. The sample carries over 50,000 clones, about 92% recorded once. This CDR3 contains 13 residues. V was trimmed by 3 bases and J by 0 bases, leaving 5 bases between them. The germline V gene has CDR1 SGHAT and CDR2 FQNNGV. Autoimmune disease history or systemic immunosuppression was exclusionary. This sequence originates from an adult with an advanced solid tumor such as melanoma, head and neck, liver or kidney cancer. The chain employs TRBV11-2 and TRBJ1-1; D is uncertain. The source material was CD4+ or CD8+ T cells sorted from blood, sampled in a trial of the OX40 agonist ivuxolimab. CDR3 in DNA: TGTGCCAGCAGCTTCAGGTTGAACACTGAAGCTTTCTTT. It encodes CASSFRLNTEAFF.